Below are 21 T cell receptor beta chains sequenced from a single sample in a study of blood T cell repertoires in COVID-19. The assay was immunoSEQ multiplex PCR, and TCRdb's table has in-frame clones only and misses some. The sample comprises just over 200,000 clones, around 82% of which are singletons, and roughly 6% rests with the top ten. Sequenced sample: peripheral blood. Source of these receptors: a woman in her 70s with acute or convalescent COVID-19.

V gene TRBV19 combines with J gene TRBJ1-4; a possible D gene is TRBD1 (5 bases). The germline CDR1 and CDR2 sequences are LNHDA and SQIVND (reference sequence). The germline V and J ends were trimmed by 2 bases and 4 bases, with 8 bases remaining between them. The CDR3 is made up of 14 amino acids. The CDR3 protein is CASSIRQLNEKLFF. The CDR3 DNA is TGTGCCAGTAGTATAAGACAGCTTAATGAAAAACTGTTTTTT. Variable domain in full (rest from reference TRBV19 and TRBJ1-4): DGGITQSPKYLFRKEGQNVTLSCEQNLNHDAMYWYRQDPGQGLRLIYYSQIVNDFQKGDIAEGYSVSREKKESFPLTVTSAQKNPTAFYLCASSIRQLNEKLFFGSGTQLSVL.

This chain's CDR3 is CASSIDGTGPYEQYF. DNA for the CDR3: TGTGCCAGTAGTATAGACGGGACAGGTCCCTACGAGCAGTACTTC. The chain employs TRBV19 and TRBJ2-7; TRBD1 matches 8 bases. The CDR3 covers 15 residues. Germline CDR1 LNHDA, CDR2 SQIVND (reference sequence). Unmatched junction bases numbered 3, after V lost 0 bases and J lost 2 bases.

Only one count was recorded for this clone. This chain joins TRBV19 and TRBJ2-7; TRBD2 matches 7 bases. V shed 4 bases, J shed 0 bases, and the junction held 3 bases outside the gene matches. The CDR3 totals 14 residues. Germline V gives CDR1 LNHDA, CDR2 SQIVND (reference sequence). Here the CDR3 reads CASSTSGTSYEQYF. CDR3 nucleotides: TGTGCCAGTAGTACGAGCGGGACCTCCTACGAGCAGTACTTC. The variable domain in full, with the rest retrieved from reference TRBV19 and TRBJ2-7, is DGGITQSPKYLFRKEGQNVTLSCEQNLNHDAMYWYRQDPGQGLRLIYYSQIVNDFQKGDIAEGYSVSREKKESFPLTVTSAQKNPTAFYLCASSTSGTSYEQYFGPGTRLTVT.

The chain combines TRBV12-3 or TRBV12-4 with TRBJ1-5; 7 positions match TRBD1. The CDR3 consists of 13 residues. J lost 3 bases, V lost 6 bases, and 2 bases had no gene match. The CDR3: CASRGQINQPQHF. CDR3 DNA sequence: TGTGCCAGCAGGGGACAGATCAATCAGCCCCAGCATTTT.

The chain has TRBV9 and TRBJ2-1; TRBD2 aligns across 12 bases. CDR1 SGDLS and CDR2 YYNGEE come from the germline V gene. This CDR3 region has 18 residues. Trimming took 2 bases from V and 0 from J; bases not matched to a gene: 6. CDR3 bases: TGTGCCAGCAGCGTTTTTTTACTAGCGGGAGGCTCCTACAATGAGCAGTTCTTC. It translates to CASSVFLLAGGSYNEQFF.

The table lists this clone with a count of one. The chain carries TRBV18 and TRBJ2-3; 15 bases are shared with TRBD2. This CDR3 is built from 18 residues. Germline V gene lookup returns CDR1 KGHSH and CDR2 LQKENI. The junction had 3 bases not matched to a gene; V was cut back by 0 bases and J by 2 bases. This CDR3 is CASSPPGLAGGNTDTQYF. The CDR3 DNA is TGTGCCAGCTCACCACCGGGACTAGCGGGAGGCAACACAGATACGCAGTATTTT.

V and J are TRBV7-3 and TRBJ2-7; 8 positions match TRBD2. V dropped 5 bases and J dropped 3; count of bases not matched to a gene: 3. Germline CDR1 SGHTA, CDR2 FQGTGA. This CDR3 has 13 amino acids. Written as DNA, the CDR3 is TGTGCCAGCAGCCCCGGGGGGGGCTACGAGCAGTACTTC. It yields the protein CASSPGGGYEQYF.

The table lists this clone with a count of one. The chain combines TRBV19 with TRBJ2-7, with 8 nucleotides matching TRBD1. The CDR3 spans 17 residues. CDR1 is LNHDA and CDR2 is SQIVND in the germline V gene (reference sequence). Losses at the gene ends were 4 bases for V and 0 bases for J; bases not matched to a gene: 11. Here the CDR3 reads CASSRGQAQTSSYEQYF. In nucleotides, the CDR3 is TGTGCCAGTAGTAGGGGACAGGCCCAAACCAGCTCCTACGAGCAGTACTTC.

The V call is TRBV10-3, the J call TRBJ2-7; 7 bases are a match to TRBD1. V shed 7 bases, J shed 2 bases, and the junction held 8 bases outside the gene matches. This CDR3 region has 14 residues. Germline V gene lookup returns CDR1 ENHRY and CDR2 SYGVKD. The CDR3, as DNA: TGTGCCATCAAGGGGGCAGGGGAACCCTACGAGCAGTACTTC. It translates to CAIKGAGEPYEQYF.

The chain joins TRBV5-4 to TRBJ2-1; 13 nucleotides line up with TRBD2. The ends lost 4 bases at V and 5 bases at J; junction bases unmatched: 6. In germline, CDR1 is SGHNT, CDR2 YYREEE (reference sequence). The CDR3 runs 16 residues. CDR3 loop: CASSRPGLAGNNEQFF. The CDR3 nucleotides are TGTGCCAGCAGCCGCCCGGGACTAGCGGGAAACAATGAGCAGTTCTTC. Full variable domain (missing parts from reference TRBV5-4 and TRBJ2-1): ETGVTQSPTHLIKTRGQQVTLRCSSQSGHNTVSWYQQALGQGPQFIFQYYREEENGRGNFPPRFSGLQFPNYSSELNVNALELDDSALYLCASSRPGLAGNNEQFFGPGTRLTVL.

The rearrangement uses TRBV6-5 and TRBJ1-1, with D tentatively TRBD1 (5 bases). V shed 3 bases and J shed 1 base, with 15 bases lying between them. The CDR3 sequence is 16 residues long. From germline, CDR1 is MNHEY and CDR2 SVGAGI. The CDR3 nucleotides read TGTGCCAGCAGTTATGGGACTTCCCTTACGAACACTGAAGCTTTCTTT. This encodes CASSYGTSLTNTEAFF.

The J gene is TRBJ2-3, the V gene TRBV23-1; 8 bases are a match to TRBD1. TRBV23-1 is designated an ORF whose function remains uncertain. The length of the CDR3 is 24 residues. Losses at the gene ends were 0 bases for V and 2 bases for J; bases not matched to a gene: 28. CDR3 in DNA: TGCGCCAGCAGTCAATCCAAGTCGGGGTATGTGAACAGGGGGGCCGTTGAGGCCACAGATACGCAGTATTTT. Its translation is CASSQSKSGYVNRGAVEATDTQYF.

This chain joins TRBV2 and TRBJ2-2; TRBD2 agrees at 10 bases. Germline-derived CDR1 and CDR2 are SNHLY and FYNNEI. This CDR3 contains 16 residues. V was pared by 4 bases and J by 2 bases, with 4 bases of the junction left unmatched. CDR3 sequence (DNA): TGTGCCAGCAGTGCAAGCGGGAGGGTTAACACCGGGGAGCTGTTTTTT. Encoded protein: CASSASGRVNTGELFF.

The chain links TRBV4-1 to TRBJ2-5; no clear D gene. Germline V gene data show CDR1 as MGHRA and CDR2 as YSYEKL. This CDR3 region has 15 residues. Trimming removed 3 bases from V and 5 bases from J, with 16 bases in between. The CDR3 DNA sequence: TGCGCCAGCAGCCATAAGCTGGCGCTAGTGGAGACCCAGTACTTC. Protein product: CASSHKLALVETQYF.

The chain has TRBV7-2 and TRBJ2-2, with TRBD2 identical over 11 bases. The CDR3 has 16 residues. CDR1 is SGHTA, CDR2 FQGNSA, per germline. V shed 5 bases and J 1 base; nucleotides not matched to a gene: 3. The CDR3 sequence is CASSTSGRRNTGELFF. Written as DNA, the CDR3 is TGTGCCAGCAGCACTAGCGGGAGACGGAACACCGGGGAGCTGTTTTTT.

This chain links TRBV4-1 with TRBJ2-3; the D is unclear. This CDR3 contains 14 residues. V lost 1 base to trimming and J lost 4 bases, with 9 bases between them. The germline V gene encodes CDR1 MGHRA and CDR2 YSYEKL. CDR3 protein: CASSQASEADTQYF. The DNA for the CDR3 is TGCGCCAGCAGCCAAGCATCTGAGGCAGATACGCAGTATTTT.

This chain uses TRBV27 with TRBJ1-6; 9 bases line up with TRBD1. Germline V gene sequence: CDR1 MNHEY, CDR2 SMNVEV (reference sequence). The CDR3 has 17 amino acids. V was clipped by 3 bases and J by 5 bases; unmatched bases: 8. The CDR3 DNA follows: TGTGCCAGCAGTTTGGGAGGACAGGGGCTAGATAATTCACCCCTCCACTTT. Translation: CASSLGGQGLDNSPLHF.

This clone was counted once. The chain is built from TRBV14 and TRBJ2-2; tentative D call: TRBD1 (7 bases). The CDR3 loop spans 16 amino acids. The germline CDR1 and CDR2 sequences are SGHDN and FVKESK. V shed 1 base and J shed 3 bases, with 12 bases lying between them. CDR3 DNA sequence: TGTGCCAGCAGCCAAGCCGCAGGGGGGTACACCGGGGAGCTGTTTTTT. Translating gives CASSQAAGGYTGELFF. The full variable domain, in which reference TRBV14 and TRBJ2-2 provide the parts outside the CDR3, is EAGVTQFPSHSVIEKGQTVTLRCDPISGHDNLYWYRRVMGKEIKFLLHFVKESKQDESGMPNNRFLAERTGGTYSTLKVQPAELEDSGVYFCASSQAAGGYTGELFFGEGSRLTVL.

This CDR3 reads CASSPANEKLFF. DNA of the CDR3: TGTGCCAGCAGTCCCGCTAATGAAAAACTGTTTTTT. This rearrangement joins TRBV12-3 or TRBV12-4 to TRBJ1-4; no firm D call. The V and J ends lost 5 bases and 3 bases respectively, with 4 bases between them. This CDR3 is 12 amino acids long.

The CDR3 here is CASSWSGTNTGELFF. CDR3 coding DNA: TGTGCCAGCAGCTGGAGCGGAACGAACACCGGGGAGCTGTTTTTT. The chain combines TRBV3-1 (or the pseudogene TRBV3-2) with TRBJ2-2, with D possibly TRBD2 on 5 matching bases. The CDR3 loop spans 15 amino acids. Germline V lookup: CDR1 LGHDT, CDR2 YNNKEL (reference sequence). V lost 5 bases and J 0 bases, leaving 10 bases between the germline ends.

The genes are TRBV27 and TRBJ2-7; 12 bases map to TRBD2. The CDR3 is made up of 17 amino acids. In germline, CDR1 is MNHEY, CDR2 SMNVEV (reference sequence). The V segment lost 5 bases and the J segment 4 bases; nucleotides outside the gene matches: 12. CDR3 residues: CASSTHQLAGGPYEQYF. The CDR3 nucleotides read TGTGCCAGCAGTACACACCAGCTAGCGGGAGGGCCATACGAGCAGTACTTC.